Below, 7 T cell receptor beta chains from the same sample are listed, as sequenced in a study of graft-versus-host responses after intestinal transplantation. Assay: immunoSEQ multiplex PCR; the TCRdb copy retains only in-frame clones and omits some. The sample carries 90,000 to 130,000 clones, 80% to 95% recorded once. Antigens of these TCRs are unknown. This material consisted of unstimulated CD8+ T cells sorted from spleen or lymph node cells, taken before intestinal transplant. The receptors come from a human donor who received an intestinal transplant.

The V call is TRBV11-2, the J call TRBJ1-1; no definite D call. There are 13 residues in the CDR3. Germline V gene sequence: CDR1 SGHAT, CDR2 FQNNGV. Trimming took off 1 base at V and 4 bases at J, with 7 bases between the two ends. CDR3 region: CASSLGWGTEAFF. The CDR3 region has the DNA TGTGCCAGCAGCTTAGGGTGGGGCACTGAAGCTTTCTTT.

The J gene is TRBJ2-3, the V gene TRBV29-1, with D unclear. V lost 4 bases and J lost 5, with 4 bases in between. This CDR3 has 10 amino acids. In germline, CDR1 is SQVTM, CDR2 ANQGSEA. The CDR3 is CSVGEDTQYF. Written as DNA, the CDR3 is TGCAGCGTTGGAGAAGATACGCAGTATTTT.

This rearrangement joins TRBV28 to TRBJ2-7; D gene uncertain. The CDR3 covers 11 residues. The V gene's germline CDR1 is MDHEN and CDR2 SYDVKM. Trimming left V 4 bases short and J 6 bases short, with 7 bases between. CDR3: CASSSGPEQYF. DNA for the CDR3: TGTGCCAGCAGTTCCGGACCCGAGCAGTACTTC.

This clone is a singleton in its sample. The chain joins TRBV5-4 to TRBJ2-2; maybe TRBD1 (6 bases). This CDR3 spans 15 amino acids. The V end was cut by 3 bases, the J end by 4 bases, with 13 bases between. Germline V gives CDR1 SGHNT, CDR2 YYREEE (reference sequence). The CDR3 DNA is TGTGCCAGCAGCTCGCGGACAGCCGCCACCGGGGAGCTGTTTTTT. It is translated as CASSSRTAATGELFF.

CDR3 protein: CASSSDRGYHEQYF. CDR3 sequence (DNA): TGTGCCAGCAGCTCGGACAGGGGGTATCACGAGCAGTACTTC. This sequence joins TRBV11-2 and TRBJ2-7; 10 bases map to TRBD1. Trimming at V came to 4 bases and at J to 5 bases, leaving 5 bases not matched to a gene. Germline lookup yields CDR1 SGHAT and CDR2 FQNNGV. This CDR3 has 14 residues.

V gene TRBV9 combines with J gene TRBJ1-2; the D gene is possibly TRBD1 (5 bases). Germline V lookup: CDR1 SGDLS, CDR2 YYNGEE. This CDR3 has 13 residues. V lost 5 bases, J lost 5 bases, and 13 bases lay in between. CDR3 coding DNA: TGTGCCAGCAGTTCGACAGCCTTATATGGCTACACCTTC. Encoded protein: CASSSTALYGYTF.

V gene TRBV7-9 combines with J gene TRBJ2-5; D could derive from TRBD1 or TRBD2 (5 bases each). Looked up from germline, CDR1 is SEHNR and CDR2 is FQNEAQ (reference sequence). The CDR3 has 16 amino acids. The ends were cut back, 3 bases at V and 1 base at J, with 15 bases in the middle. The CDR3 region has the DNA TGTGCCAGCAGCTTGATTAGCCGAGGGGTCCAAGAGACCCAGTACTTC. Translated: CASSLISRGVQETQYF.